This T cell receptor (beta chain) emerged from a study of metastatic and nonmetastatic thyroid tumors. Study-level information: The authors compared repertoires across blood and tumor or nodule tissue from malignant and benign thyroid patients.

Methods used by the authors: What underpinned the distant-metastasis classifier for papillary thyroid cancer was the set of CDR3 differences across clinicopathological groups. With MiXCR, TCRdb called clones anew from the PCR reads. The V and J calls were not made by the authors but by TCRdb's processing. The table shows 22,000 or so clones, with under 25% occurring only once. No treatment had been given to any patient before thyroid surgery. The V gene lost 3 bases and the J gene lost 5 bases, with 11 bases spanning the gap. Germline assignment: CDR1 DFQATT and CDR2 SNEGSKA (reference sequence). This CDR3 has 13 residues. Whole-study results and caveats: As reported, TCR beta diversity in blood and tumor was significantly higher in malignant thyroid tumors than in benign nodules.

This clone has a count of ten or more. What it recognizes is unknown. The TCR comes from a female donor with papillary thyroid cancer or a benign thyroid nodule (not recorded which). Some clones in this sample may be carry-over from other donors' samples. Sequencing was performed on tumor tissue. V and J are TRBV20-1 and TRBJ1-5; unclear D gene. The CDR3 protein is CSASKGFDQPQHF. The CDR3 region has the DNA TGCAGTGCTAGTAAGGGTTTTGATCAGCCCCAGCATTTT.